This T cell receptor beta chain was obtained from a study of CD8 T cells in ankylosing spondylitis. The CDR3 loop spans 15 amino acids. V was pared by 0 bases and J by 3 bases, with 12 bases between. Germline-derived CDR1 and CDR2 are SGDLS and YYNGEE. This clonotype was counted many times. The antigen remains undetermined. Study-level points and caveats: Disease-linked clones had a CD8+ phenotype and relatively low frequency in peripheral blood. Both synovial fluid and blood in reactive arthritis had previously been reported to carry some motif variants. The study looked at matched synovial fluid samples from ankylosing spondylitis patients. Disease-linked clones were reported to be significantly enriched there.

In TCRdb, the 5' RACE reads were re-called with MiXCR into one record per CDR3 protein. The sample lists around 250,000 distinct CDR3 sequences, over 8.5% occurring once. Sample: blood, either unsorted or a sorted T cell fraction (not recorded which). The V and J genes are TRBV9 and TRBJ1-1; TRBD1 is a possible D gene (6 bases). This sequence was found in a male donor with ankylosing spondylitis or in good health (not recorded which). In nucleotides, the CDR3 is TGTGCCAGCAGCGTAGTGGGGGGCATGGACACTGAAGCTTTCTTT. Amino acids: CASSVVGGMDTEAFF.